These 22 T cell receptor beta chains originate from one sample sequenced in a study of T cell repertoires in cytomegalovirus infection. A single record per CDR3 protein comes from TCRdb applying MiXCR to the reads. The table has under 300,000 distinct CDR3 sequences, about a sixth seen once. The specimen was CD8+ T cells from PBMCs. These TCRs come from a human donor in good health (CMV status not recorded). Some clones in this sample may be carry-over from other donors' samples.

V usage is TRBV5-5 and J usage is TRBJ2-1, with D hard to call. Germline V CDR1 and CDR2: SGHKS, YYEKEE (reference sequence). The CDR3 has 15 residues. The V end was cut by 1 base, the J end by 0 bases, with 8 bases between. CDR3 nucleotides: TGTGCCAGCAGCTTGAGTATGCCCTCCTACAATGAGCAGTTCTTC. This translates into CASSLSMPSYNEQFF.

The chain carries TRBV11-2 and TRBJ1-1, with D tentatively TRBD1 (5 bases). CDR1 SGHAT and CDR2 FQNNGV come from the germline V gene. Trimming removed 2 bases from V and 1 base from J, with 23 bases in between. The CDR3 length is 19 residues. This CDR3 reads CASSLHPRGRGSGNTEAFF. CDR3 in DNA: TGTGCCAGCAGCTTACATCCTCGGGGACGCGGAAGTGGGAACACTGAAGCTTTCTTT.

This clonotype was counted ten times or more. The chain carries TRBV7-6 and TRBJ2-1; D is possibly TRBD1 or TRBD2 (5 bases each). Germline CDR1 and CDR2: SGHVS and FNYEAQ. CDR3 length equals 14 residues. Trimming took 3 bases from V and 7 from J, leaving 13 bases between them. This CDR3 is CASSFAGAFNEQFF. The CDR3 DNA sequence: TGTGCCAGCAGCTTCGCCGGGGCTTTTAATGAGCAGTTCTTC.

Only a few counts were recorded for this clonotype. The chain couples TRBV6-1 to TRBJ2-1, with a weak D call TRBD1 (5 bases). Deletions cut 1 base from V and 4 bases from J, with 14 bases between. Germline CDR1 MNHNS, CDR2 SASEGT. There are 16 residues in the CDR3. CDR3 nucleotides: TGTGCCAGCAGTGAAGAGGGCAGGGCAGGGTACAATGAGCAGTTCTTC. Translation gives CASSEEGRAGYNEQFF.

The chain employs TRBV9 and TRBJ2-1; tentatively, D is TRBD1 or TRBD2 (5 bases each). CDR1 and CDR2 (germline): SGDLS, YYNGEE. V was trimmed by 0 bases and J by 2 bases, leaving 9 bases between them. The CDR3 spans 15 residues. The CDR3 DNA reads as TGTGCCAGCAGCGTAGGTGAGGGGCCCTACAATGAGCAGTTCTTC. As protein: CASSVGEGPYNEQFF.

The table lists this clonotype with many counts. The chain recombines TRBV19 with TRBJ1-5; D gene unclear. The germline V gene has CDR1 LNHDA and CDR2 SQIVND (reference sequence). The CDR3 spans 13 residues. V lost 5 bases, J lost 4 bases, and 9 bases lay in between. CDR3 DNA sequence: TGTGCCAGTAGTCTCAGGTGGAATCAGCCCCAGCATTTT. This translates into CASSLRWNQPQHF.

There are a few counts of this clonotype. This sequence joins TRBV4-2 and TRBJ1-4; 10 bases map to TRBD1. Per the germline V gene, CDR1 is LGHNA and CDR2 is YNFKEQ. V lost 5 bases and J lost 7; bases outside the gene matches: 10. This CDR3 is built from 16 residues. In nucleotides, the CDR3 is TGTGCCAGCAGCTCCGACGGGGGACAGGGGTTTGAAAAACTGTTTTTT. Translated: CASSSDGGQGFEKLFF.

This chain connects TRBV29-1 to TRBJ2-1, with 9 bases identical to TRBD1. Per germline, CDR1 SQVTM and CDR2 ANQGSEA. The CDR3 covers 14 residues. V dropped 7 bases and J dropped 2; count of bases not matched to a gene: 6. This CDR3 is CSATGTGPYNEQFF. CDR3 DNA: TGCAGCGCCACCGGGACAGGGCCCTACAATGAGCAGTTCTTC.

CDR3 bases: TGTGCCAGCAGCGAACGGGGGACTGAAGCTTTCTTT. It codes for CASSERGTEAFF. V is TRBV7-9 and J is TRBJ1-1; perhaps TRBD1 as D (5 bases). Per germline, CDR1 SEHNR and CDR2 FQNEAQ (reference sequence). This CDR3 contains 12 residues. V was shortened by 5 bases and J by 5 bases, with 9 bases between the two germline ends.

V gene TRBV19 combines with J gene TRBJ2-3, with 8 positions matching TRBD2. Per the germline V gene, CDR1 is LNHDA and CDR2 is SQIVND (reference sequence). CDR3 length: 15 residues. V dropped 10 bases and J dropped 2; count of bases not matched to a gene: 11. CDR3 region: CATGNSGGPTDTQYF. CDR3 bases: TGTGCCACCGGCAATTCGGGGGGGCCCACAGATACGCAGTATTTT.

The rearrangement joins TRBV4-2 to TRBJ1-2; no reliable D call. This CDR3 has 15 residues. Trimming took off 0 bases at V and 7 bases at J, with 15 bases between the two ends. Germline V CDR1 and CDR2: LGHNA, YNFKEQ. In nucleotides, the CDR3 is TGTGCCAGCAGCCAAGAACTCCCGGGTGCAGGTGGCTACACCTTC. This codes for CASSQELPGAGGYTF.

The DNA of the CDR3 is TGTGCTAGTGGCGAAAGTGTCAGGGAGTACCAAGAGACCCAGTACTTC. Translating gives CASGESVREYQETQYF. The chain has TRBV12-5 and TRBJ2-5; either TRBD1 or TRBD2 may fit D (5 bases each). The CDR3 length is 16 residues. Trimming pared 6 bases from V and 0 bases from J, leaving 17 bases between. Germline V gives CDR1 LGHNT, CDR2 FRNRAP.

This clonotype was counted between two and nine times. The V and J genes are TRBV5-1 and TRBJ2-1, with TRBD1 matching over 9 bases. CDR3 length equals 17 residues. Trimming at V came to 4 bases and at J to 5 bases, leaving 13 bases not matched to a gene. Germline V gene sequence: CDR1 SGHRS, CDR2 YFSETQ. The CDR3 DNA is TGCGCCAGCAGCCTCCTACCGGGACAGGGAATCCACAATGAGCAGTTCTTC. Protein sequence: CASSLLPGQGIHNEQFF.

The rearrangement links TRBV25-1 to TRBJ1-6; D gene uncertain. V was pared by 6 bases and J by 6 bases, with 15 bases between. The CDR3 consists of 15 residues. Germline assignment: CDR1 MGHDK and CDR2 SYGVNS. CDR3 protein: CASSPQTESNSPLHF. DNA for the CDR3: TGTGCCAGCAGCCCTCAAACAGAAAGTAATTCACCCCTCCACTTT.

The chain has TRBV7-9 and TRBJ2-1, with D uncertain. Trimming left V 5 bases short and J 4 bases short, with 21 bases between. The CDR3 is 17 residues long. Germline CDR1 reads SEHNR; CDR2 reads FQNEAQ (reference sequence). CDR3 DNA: TGTGCCAGCAGCCCCCCCTCAGTCCCCCCTGGATACAATGAGCAGTTCTTC. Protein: CASSPPSVPPGYNEQFF.

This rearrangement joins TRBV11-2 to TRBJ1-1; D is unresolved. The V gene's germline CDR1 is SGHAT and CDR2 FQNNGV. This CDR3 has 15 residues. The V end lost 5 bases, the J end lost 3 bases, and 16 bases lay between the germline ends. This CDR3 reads CASSPGDTPYTEAFF. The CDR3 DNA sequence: TGTGCCAGCAGCCCAGGAGACACTCCGTACACTGAAGCTTTCTTT.

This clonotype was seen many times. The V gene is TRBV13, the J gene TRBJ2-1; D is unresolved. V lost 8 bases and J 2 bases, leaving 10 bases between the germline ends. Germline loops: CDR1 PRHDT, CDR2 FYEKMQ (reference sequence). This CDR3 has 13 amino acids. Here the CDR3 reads CASATRTYNEQFF. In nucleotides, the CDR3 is TGTGCCAGCGCCACCAGAACCTACAATGAGCAGTTCTTC.

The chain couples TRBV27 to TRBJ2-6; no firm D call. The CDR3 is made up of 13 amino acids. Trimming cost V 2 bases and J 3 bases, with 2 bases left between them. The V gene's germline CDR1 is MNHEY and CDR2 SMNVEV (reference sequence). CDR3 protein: CASSLLGANVLTF. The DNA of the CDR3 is TGTGCCAGCAGTTTACTTGGGGCCAACGTCCTGACTTTC.

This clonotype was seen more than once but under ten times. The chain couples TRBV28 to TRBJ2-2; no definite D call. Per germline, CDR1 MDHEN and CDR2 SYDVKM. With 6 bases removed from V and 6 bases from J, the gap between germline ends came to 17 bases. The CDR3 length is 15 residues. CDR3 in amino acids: CASSRTGTLPGELFF. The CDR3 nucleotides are TGTGCCAGCAGCAGAACTGGCACTCTTCCCGGGGAGCTGTTTTTT. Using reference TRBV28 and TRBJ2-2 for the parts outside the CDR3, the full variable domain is DVKVTQSSRYLVKRTGEKVFLECVQDMDHENMFWYRQDPGLGLRLIYFSYDVKMKEKGDIPEGYSVSREKKERFSLILESASTNQTSMYLCASSRTGTLPGELFFGEGSRLTVL.

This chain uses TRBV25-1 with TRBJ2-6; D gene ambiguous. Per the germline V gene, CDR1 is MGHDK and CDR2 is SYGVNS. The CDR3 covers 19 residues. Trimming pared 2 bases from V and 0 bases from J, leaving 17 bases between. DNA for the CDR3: TGTGCCAGCAGTGAAGCCCCGACACCGCAGGCCTCTGGGGCCAACGTCCTGACTTTC. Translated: CASSEAPTPQASGANVLTF.

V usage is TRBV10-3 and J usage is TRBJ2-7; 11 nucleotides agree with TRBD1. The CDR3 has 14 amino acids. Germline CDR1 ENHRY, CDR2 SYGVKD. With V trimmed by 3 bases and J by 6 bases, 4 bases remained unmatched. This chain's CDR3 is CAISEGQGAFEQYF. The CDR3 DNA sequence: TGTGCCATCAGTGAAGGACAGGGGGCATTCGAGCAGTACTTC.

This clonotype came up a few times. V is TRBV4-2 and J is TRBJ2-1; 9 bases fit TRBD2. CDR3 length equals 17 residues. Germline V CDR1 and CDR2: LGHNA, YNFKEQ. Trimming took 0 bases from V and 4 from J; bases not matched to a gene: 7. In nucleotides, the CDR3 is TGTGCCAGCAGCCAAGATCCCTTCGCGGGGGGGTACAATGAGCAGTTCTTC. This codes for CASSQDPFAGGYNEQFF.